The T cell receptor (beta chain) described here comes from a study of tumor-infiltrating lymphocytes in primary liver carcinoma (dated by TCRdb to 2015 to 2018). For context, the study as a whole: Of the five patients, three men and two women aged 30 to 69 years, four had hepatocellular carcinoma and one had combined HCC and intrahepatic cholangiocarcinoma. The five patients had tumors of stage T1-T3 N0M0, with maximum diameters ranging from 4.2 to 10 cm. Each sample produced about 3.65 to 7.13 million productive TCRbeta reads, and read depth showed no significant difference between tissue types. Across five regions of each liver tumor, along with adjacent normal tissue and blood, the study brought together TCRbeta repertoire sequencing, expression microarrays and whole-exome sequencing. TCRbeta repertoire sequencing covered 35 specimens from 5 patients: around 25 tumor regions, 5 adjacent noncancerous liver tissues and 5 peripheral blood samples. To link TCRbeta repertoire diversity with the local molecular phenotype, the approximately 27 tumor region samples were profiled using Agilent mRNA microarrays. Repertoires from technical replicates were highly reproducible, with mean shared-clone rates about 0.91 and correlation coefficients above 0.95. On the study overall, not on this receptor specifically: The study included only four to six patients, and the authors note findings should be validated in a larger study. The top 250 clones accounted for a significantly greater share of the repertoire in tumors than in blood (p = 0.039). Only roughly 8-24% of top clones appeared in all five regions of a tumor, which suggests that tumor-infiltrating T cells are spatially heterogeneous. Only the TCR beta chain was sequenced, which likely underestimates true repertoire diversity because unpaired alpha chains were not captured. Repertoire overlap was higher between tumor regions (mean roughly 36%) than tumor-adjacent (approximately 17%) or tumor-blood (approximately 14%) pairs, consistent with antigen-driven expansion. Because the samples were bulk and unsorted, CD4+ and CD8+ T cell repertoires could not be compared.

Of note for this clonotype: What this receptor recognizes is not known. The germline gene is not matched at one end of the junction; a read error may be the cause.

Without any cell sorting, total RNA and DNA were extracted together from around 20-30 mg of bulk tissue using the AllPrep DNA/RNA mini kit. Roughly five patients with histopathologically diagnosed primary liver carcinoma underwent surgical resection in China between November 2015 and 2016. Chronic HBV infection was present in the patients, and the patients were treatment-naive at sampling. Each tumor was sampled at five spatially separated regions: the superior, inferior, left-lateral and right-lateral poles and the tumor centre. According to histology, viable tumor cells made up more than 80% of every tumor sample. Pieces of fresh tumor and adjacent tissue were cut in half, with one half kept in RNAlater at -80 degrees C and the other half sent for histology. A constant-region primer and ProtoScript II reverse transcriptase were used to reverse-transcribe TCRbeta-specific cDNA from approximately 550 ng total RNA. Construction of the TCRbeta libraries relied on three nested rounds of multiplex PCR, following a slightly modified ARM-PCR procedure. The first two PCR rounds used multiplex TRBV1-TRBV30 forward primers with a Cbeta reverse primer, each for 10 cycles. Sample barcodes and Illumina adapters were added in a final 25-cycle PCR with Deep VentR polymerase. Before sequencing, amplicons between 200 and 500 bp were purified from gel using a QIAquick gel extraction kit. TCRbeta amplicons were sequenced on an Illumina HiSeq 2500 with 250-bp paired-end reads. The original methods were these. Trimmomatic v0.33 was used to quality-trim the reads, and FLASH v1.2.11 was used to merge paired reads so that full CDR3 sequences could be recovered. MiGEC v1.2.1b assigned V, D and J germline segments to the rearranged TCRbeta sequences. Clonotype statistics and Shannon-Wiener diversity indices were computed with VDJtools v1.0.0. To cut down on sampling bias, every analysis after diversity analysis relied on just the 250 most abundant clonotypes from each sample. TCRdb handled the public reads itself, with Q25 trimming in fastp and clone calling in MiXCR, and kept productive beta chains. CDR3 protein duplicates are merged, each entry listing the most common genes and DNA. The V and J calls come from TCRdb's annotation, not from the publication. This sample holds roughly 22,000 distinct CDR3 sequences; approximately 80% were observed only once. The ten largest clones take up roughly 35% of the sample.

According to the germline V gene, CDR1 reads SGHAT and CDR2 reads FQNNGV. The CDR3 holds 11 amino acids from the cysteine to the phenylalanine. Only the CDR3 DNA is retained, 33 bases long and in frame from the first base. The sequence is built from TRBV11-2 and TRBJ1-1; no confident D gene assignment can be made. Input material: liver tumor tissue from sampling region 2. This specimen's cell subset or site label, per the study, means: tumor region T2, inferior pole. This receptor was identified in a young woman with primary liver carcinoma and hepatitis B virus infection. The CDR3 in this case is CASSLGTEASF. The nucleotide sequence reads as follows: TGTGCCAGTAGCTTAGGTACTGAAGCTTCCTTT.